Presented here are 5 T cell receptor beta chains from one specimen sequenced in a study of cytotoxic CD8 clonotypes in ibrutinib-treated CLL. This table comes from immunoSEQ multiplex PCR, and its TCRdb copy is limited to in-frame clones, with some not included. The repertoire holds more than 70,000 clones, with 70% to 80% as singletons. The material was PBMCs, obtained after 12 months of ibrutinib treatment. The receptor source for this set is a human donor with chronic lymphocytic leukemia.

CDR3 bases: TGTGCCTGGAACGGGGGGACAGTCGGAGAAAAACTGTTTTTT. Encoded protein: CAWNGGTVGEKLFF. The chain links TRBV30 to TRBJ1-4; 7 bases agree with TRBD1. CDR1 and CDR2 (germline): GTSNPN, SVGIG (reference sequence). This CDR3 contains 14 residues. V was clipped by 4 bases and J by 8 bases; unmatched bases: 10. Drawing the rest from reference TRBV30 and TRBJ1-4, the complete variable domain is SQTIHQWPATLVQPVGSPLSLECTVEGTSNPNLYWYRQAAGRGLQLLFYSVGIGQISSEVPQNLSASRPQDRQFILSSKKLLLSDSGFYLCAWNGGTVGEKLFFGSGTQLSVL.

The chain couples TRBV7-3 to TRBJ1-3, with 8 bases aligning to TRBD1. Germline V gives CDR1 SGHTA, CDR2 FQGTGA. The CDR3 consists of 14 residues. V was pared by 3 bases and J by 2 bases, with 0 bases of the junction left unmatched. Here the CDR3 DNA reads TGTGCCAGCAGCTTGGACAGGGCTGGAAACACCATATATTTT. It encodes CASSLDRAGNTIYF.

The V and J genes are TRBV4-3 and TRBJ2-3; D gene ambiguous. There are 14 residues in the CDR3. Trimming cost V 4 bases and J 2 bases, with 10 bases left between them. Germline V gene lookup returns CDR1 LGHNA and CDR2 YSLEER. The CDR3 protein is CASSPTIPTDTQYF. The CDR3 nucleotides are TGCGCCAGCAGCCCCACCATACCCACAGATACGCAGTATTTT.

The rearrangement links TRBV6-5 to TRBJ2-7; tentatively, D is TRBD1 (6 bases). This CDR3 region has 14 residues. The V and J ends lost 0 bases and 3 bases respectively, with 9 bases between them. Germline V CDR1 and CDR2: MNHEY, SVGAGI. CDR3 residues: CASSYSRDIYEQYF. For the CDR3, the DNA is TGTGCCAGCAGTTACTCGAGGGACATCTACGAGCAGTACTTC.

This chain uses TRBV7-2 with TRBJ2-3; D gene unclear. This CDR3 contains 14 residues. Germline V gene data show CDR1 as SGHTA and CDR2 as FQGNSA. V lost 0 bases and J 1 base, leaving 5 bases between the germline ends. CDR3 sequence: CASSLATGTDTQYF. The CDR3 bases are TGTGCCAGCAGCTTAGCGACGGGCACAGATACGCAGTATTTT.